These 6 T cell receptor beta chains came from one sample sequenced in a study of blood T cell repertoires in COVID-19. This table comes from immunoSEQ multiplex PCR, and its TCRdb copy is limited to in-frame clones, with some not included. This table holds 250,000 to 400,000 clones, approximately 87% found once. Sequenced sample: peripheral blood. These receptors were taken from a woman in her twenties or thirties with COVID-19, enrolled during active disease.

V usage is TRBV9 and J usage is TRBJ1-2; 8 nucleotides line up with TRBD1. This CDR3 is built from 16 residues. Germline CDR1 reads SGDLS; CDR2 reads YYNGEE. V lost 0 bases and J lost 3; bases outside the gene matches: 7. This CDR3 reads CASSVDRTGFYYGYTF. The CDR3 coding sequence is TGTGCCAGCAGCGTAGACAGGACAGGGTTTTACTATGGCTACACCTTC. Complete variable domain (other parts from reference TRBV9 and TRBJ1-2): DSGVTQTPKHLITATGQRVTLRCSPRSGDLSVYWYQQSLDQGLQFLIQYYNGEERAKGNILERFSAQQFPDLHSELNLSSLELGDSALYFCASSVDRTGFYYGYTFGSGTRLTVV.

This clone has only one observation. This rearrangement joins TRBV2 to TRBJ1-4; possible D gene TRBD1, 5 bases. Deletions cut 4 bases from V and 10 bases from J, with 22 bases between. The V gene's germline CDR1 is SNHLY and CDR2 FYNNEI. There are 16 residues in the CDR3. The DNA of the CDR3 is TGTGCCAGCAGTGCCGACCGACCCCAGGGCCAGGGAAAACTGTTTTTT. Protein product: CASSADRPQGQGKLFF.

The gene calls are TRBV12-3 or TRBV12-4 and TRBJ2-7, with D possibly being TRBD1 (5 bases). The CDR3 is 12 amino acids. V shed 5 bases and J shed 3 bases, with 8 bases lying between them. CDR3: CASSPDNYEQYF. The CDR3 DNA follows: TGTGCCAGCAGTCCGGACAACTACGAGCAGTACTTC.

The CDR3 is CASSVRGANGYTF. CDR3 nucleotide sequence: TGTGCCAGCAGTGTGCGGGGGGCGAACGGCTACACCTTC. V and J are TRBV5-6 and TRBJ1-2, with a weak D call TRBD1 (6 bases). CDR3 size: 13 residues. Germline-derived CDR1 and CDR2 are SGHDT and YYEEEE. Trimming left V 5 bases short and J 8 bases short, with 16 bases between.

V usage is TRBV21-1 and J usage is TRBJ1-1; the table's D call, TRBD1, has no DNA check behind it. TRBV21-1 is termed a pseudogene. This CDR3 is built from 11 residues. CDR3 in amino acids: CASSRDRGAFF. In nucleotides, the CDR3 is TGTGCCAGCAGCCGGGACAGGGGCGCTTTCTTT.

This rearrangement joins TRBV18 to TRBJ1-1; no clear D gene. Germline V gene lookup returns CDR1 KGHSH and CDR2 LQKENI. The V and J ends lost 1 base and 1 base respectively, with 10 bases between them. This CDR3 has 15 amino acids. The CDR3 here is CASSPREAANTEAFF. The CDR3 DNA sequence: TGTGCCAGCTCACCACGGGAGGCAGCGAACACTGAAGCTTTCTTT. The full variable domain, in which reference TRBV18 and TRBJ1-1 provide the parts outside the CDR3, is NAGVMQNPRHLVRRRGQEARLRCSPMKGHSHVYWYRQLPEEGLKFMVYLQKENIIDESGMPKERFSAEFPKEGPSILRIQQVVRGDSAAYFCASSPREAANTEAFFGQGTRLTVV.